The T cell receptor (beta chain) under discussion was sequenced for a study of brain T cells in children with intractable seizures. Concerning this clone: The antigen remains undetermined.

Study-level results: Patients' HCMV serostatus was unknown; virus specificity rests on CDR3 similarity alone. Clones missing pre-surgery may reflect undersampling of that blood sample.

V gave up 5 bases and J gave up 7 bases, with 9 bases separating them. The CDR3 loop spans 13 amino acids. Germline V lookup: CDR1 SGHNT, CDR2 YENEEA. Only cases whose brain tissue showed the highest T cell transcript signatures were sequenced. Pre-surgery treatment included at least one anti-epileptic drug. The protocol was immunoSEQ multiplex PCR, while the TCRdb copy is restricted to in-frame clones and leaves out a portion. The data show roughly 80,000 clones, with around nine tenths seen just once and around 24% held by the top ten. The genes are TRBV11-3 and TRBJ1-6; no definite D call. The TCR was taken from a girl under 10 years old with Rasmussen encephalitis and intractable seizures. The sequences come from peripheral blood, collected at surgery. As DNA, the CDR3 is TGTGCCAGCAGCCGAACTGGGAATTCACCCCTCCACTTT. Translating it yields CASSRTGNSPLHF.